A single TCR beta chain is shown here with its context. This clone was observed a few times. Its antigen is currently not known. The junction and the germline gene differ at one end; a read error may be behind it. These data are taken from a study of T cell responses to AZD1222 COVID-19 vaccine (dated by TCRdb to the early 2020s). About the investigation overall: TCR sequencing was performed for 230 to 250 trial participants, of whom about 210 were given two doses of AZD1222 and some 26 were given two doses of MenACWY control vaccine. Trial participants were enrolled by age into 18-55, 56-69 and 70-plus year subgroups, with approximately 150, 30 and 60 TCR-sequenced participants respectively. Results and caveats for the whole study, not just this receptor: Participants were mostly white British, with more females than males. The authors suggested clonal diversity may have been underestimated. Conclusions about previously exposed vaccinees are limited because only six or seven AZD1222 recipients were SARS-CoV-2 seropositive at baseline. Vaccine-associated CD4 TCRs spanned the whole spike protein, with dominant responses in regions 160-218 and 743-854. In the small 56-69-year group, the increase in depth fell short of significance, most likely because of low power. Epitopes outside the regions mutated in the B.1.351 and B.1.1.7 variants were reportedly recognized by nearly half of the unique spike-specific TCRs. After two AZD1222 doses, spike-specific TCR breadth and depth were significantly higher than at day 0 and than in MenACWY recipients. No day 14 peak-response samples were available, so repertoires were characterized only after the peak T cell response.

Reading the label with the study, this specimen's time point is: about 28 days (+/-7) after the second vaccine dose. Because spike-specific TCR depth and breadth did not differ between the two schedules, AZD1222 recipients who got a second dose at roughly 4 weeks were pooled with those who got a second dose at roughly 12 weeks. Vaccinee samples were obtained from the UK trials COV001 and COV002, which included a single-blind randomized controlled phase 2/3 trial of AZD1222 (ChAdOx1 nCoV-19) in healthy adults. For TCRbeta chain sequencing, PBMC samples were collected from trial participants at day 0 and at day 28 after the second dose. The CDR3 regions of human TCRbeta chains were analyzed by immunosequencing. On the study's bioinformatics: Repertoire TCRs were matched against a reference library of SARS-CoV-2-specific TCRs generated with the MIRA antigen-specificity platform. Breadth was defined as the fraction of unique TCRs that were SARS-CoV-2-associated, and depth was defined as the fraction of total T cells that were SARS-CoV-2-associated. Using the MIRA data, each spike-specific TCR was mapped to the spike region that the TCR reacts to and placed in a CD4 or CD8 class. Log10-transformed breadth and depth values were compared by one-way ANOVA with Sidak's multiple comparisons tests. TCRdb provides this immuneACCESS table in a form limited to in-frame rearrangements. Some clones are lacking; in checked studies, under half of them reflect an unresolved V gene, and why the rest are absent is not known. That table supplies the V and J calls and clone size; D and trimming were determined from the DNA. The sample includes roughly 120,000 clones, with approximately 90% observed a single time. The top ten hold about 7.1% of the sample.

The CDR3 contains 17 residues, cysteine and phenylalanine counted. Kept here is only the CDR3 DNA, which spans 51 bases and is read in frame from base 1. The germline V gene (reference sequence) provides CDR1 SSHAT and CDR2 FNYEAQ. The sequence came from an adult who received the AZD1222 COVID-19 vaccine. The sample here was peripheral blood, taken 28 days after the second AZD1222 dose. The chain was built from TRBV7-7 and TRBJ2-7; the junction holds 11 bases that match TRBD2. The nucleotides read TGTGCTAGCAGCCTCATGCCTAGCGGGGGGTCCTCCTACGAGCAGTACTTC. This encodes CASSLMPSGGSSYEQYF.